The entry that follows covers one T cell receptor (beta chain) sequence. This sample stems from a study of blood T cell repertoires in COVID-19. Study background: COVID-19 samples from acute and convalescent phases originated in the United States, Italy and Spain. Sample material is recorded as cDNA or gDNA derived from T cells, B-cell-depleted T cells, or PBMCs.

The CDR3 extends over 13 amino acids. The V gene lost 7 bases and the J gene lost 6 bases, with 15 bases spanning the gap. How the authors handled the data: Reference gene primer amplification yielded estimated nucleated cell counts. Data came from immunoSEQ multiplex PCR; TCRdb stores just in-frame clones and leaves some out. D and trimming come from the DNA, and the V and J calls and clone size come from that table. The sample comprises some 200,000 clones, just over 85% of which are singletons, and 1.4% to 1.5% rests with the top ten. The chain joins TRBV12-3 or TRBV12-4 to TRBJ1-1; possibly TRBD1 for D (6 bases). This clonotype originated in a man younger than 35 with active or convalescent COVID-19. The sample consisted of peripheral blood. The CDR3 nucleotides are TGTGCCAGCACCAGAGAGGGGGGGTCTGAAGCTTTCTTT. Translated: CASTREGGSEAFF.